This passage covers 24 T cell receptor beta chains from one sample sequenced in a study of shared clonotypes between healthy human individuals. Here immunoSEQ multiplex PCR was the method, and the copy in TCRdb shows in-frame clones only, minus some. The sample holds a few hundred thousand clones; about 74% are singletons and the top ten take 12%. Sequencing used PBMCs. These receptors were collected from a woman in her forties in good health. Some clones in this sample may be carry-over from other donors' samples.

The CDR3 protein is CASSPPPPSYEQYF. CDR3 DNA sequence: TGTGCCAGCAGCCCCCCCCCGCCTTCCTACGAGCAGTACTTC. This chain uses TRBV5-4 with TRBJ2-7; D unclear. Per germline, CDR1 SGHNT and CDR2 YYREEE (reference sequence). V was shortened by 4 bases and J by 1 base, with 12 bases between the two germline ends. The length of the CDR3 is 14 residues.

V gene TRBV4-1 combines with J gene TRBJ1-2; D is uncertain. V was cut by 1 base and J by 8 bases, with 14 bases left in between. Germline assignment: CDR1 MGHRA and CDR2 YSYEKL. This CDR3 has 14 amino acids. Here the CDR3 reads CASSQAVRREGYTF. DNA for the CDR3: TGCGCCAGCAGCCAAGCCGTAAGACGGGAGGGCTACACCTTC.

The V call is TRBV2, the J call TRBJ2-1, with 13 nucleotides matching TRBD2. After removal of 5 bases from V and 0 bases from J, the junction contained 10 bases not matched to a gene. The CDR3 consists of 19 residues. CDR1 is SNHLY, CDR2 FYNNEI, per germline. The CDR3 region is CASSRGTSGTLSSYNEQFF. The CDR3 DNA reads TGTGCCAGCAGTCGGGGGACTAGCGGGACGTTAAGCTCCTACAATGAGCAGTTCTTC.

This chain uses TRBV7-9 with TRBJ2-6, with 8 bases matching TRBD2. This CDR3 contains 18 residues. Unmatched junction bases numbered 6, after V lost 2 bases and J lost 0 bases. The germline V gene has CDR1 SEHNR and CDR2 FQNEAQ (reference sequence). The CDR3 DNA follows: TGTGCCAGCAGCTTACAAAGCGGGAGCAACTCTGGGGCCAACGTCCTGACTTTC. This gives the protein CASSLQSGSNSGANVLTF.

The V and J genes are TRBV1 and TRBJ2-1; the D call in the table, TRBD2, was not verified against the DNA. TRBV1 is noted as a pseudogene. The CDR3 consists of 18 residues. The CDR3 coding sequence is TGCACCAGCAGCCAAGATGGGCGGGATCCTTGCAAATACAATGAGCAGTTCTTC. It yields the protein CTSSQDGRDPCKYNEQFF.

The chain employs TRBV28 and TRBJ1-4; D is possibly TRBD1 (5 bases). Germline lookup yields CDR1 MDHEN and CDR2 SYDVKM. The CDR3 spans 14 residues. The V gene lost 6 bases and the J gene lost 3 bases, with 11 bases spanning the gap. The CDR3 region has the DNA TGTGCCAGCAGCTCCAGGGTTGCTAATGAAAAACTGTTTTTT. It codes for CASSSRVANEKLFF.

This clone was picked up a small number of times. The J gene is TRBJ1-1, the V gene TRBV7-9; no clear D gene. Trimming took off 8 bases at V and 0 bases at J, with 22 bases between the two ends. The CDR3 runs to 17 residues. Germline-derived CDR1 and CDR2 are SEHNR and FQNEAQ (reference sequence). The CDR3 spells CASQPRDAPLMNTEAFF. CDR3 bases: TGTGCCAGCCAGCCCAGAGACGCTCCCCTTATGAACACTGAAGCTTTCTTT. Using reference TRBV7-9 and TRBJ1-1 for the parts outside the CDR3, the full variable domain is DTGVSQNPRHKITKRGQNVTFRCDPISEHNRLYWYRQTLGQGPEFLTYFQNEAQLEKSRLLSDRFSAERPKGSFSTLEIQRTEQGDSAMYLCASQPRDAPLMNTEAFFGQGTRLTVV.

Worth noting for this clone: This likely reflects a read error, since a far larger clone is one base away. Other DNA sequences within the sample encode an identical CDR3. The chain combines TRBV6-1 with TRBJ1-5, with D possibly matching TRBD1 (6 bases). This CDR3 comprises 14 residues. Germline V lookup: CDR1 MNHNS, CDR2 SASEGT. CDR3: CASSAERGNQPQHF. CDR3 DNA sequence: TGCGCCAGCAGTGCAGAGAGGGGGAATCAGCCCCAGCATTTT.

The rearrangement joins TRBV5-1 to TRBJ2-3; the match to TRBD2 covers 15 bases. Trimming at V came to 2 bases and at J to 1 base, leaving 5 bases not matched to a gene. This CDR3 has 18 amino acids. Per germline, CDR1 SGHRS and CDR2 YFSETQ. CDR3 loop: CASSLRTSGRAGTDTQYF. For the CDR3, the DNA is TGCGCCAGCAGCTTACGGACTAGCGGGAGGGCCGGCACAGATACGCAGTATTTT. Combining the CDR3 with reference TRBV5-1 and TRBJ2-3 gives the whole variable domain KAGVTQTPRYLIKTRGQQVTLSCSPISGHRSVSWYQQTPGQGLQFLFEYFSETQRNKGNFPGRFSGRQFSNSRSEMNVSTLELGDSALYLCASSLRTSGRAGTDTQYFGPGTRLTVL.

The genes are TRBV29-1 and TRBJ2-1; 11 positions match TRBD2. CDR1 is SQVTM, CDR2 ANQGSEA, per germline. The J segment lost 9 bases and the V segment lost 0 bases, leaving 7 bases of the junction unmatched. The CDR3 runs 15 residues. CDR3 residues: CSVEDYLAGGIEQFF. The CDR3 DNA reads as TGCAGCGTTGAAGATTACCTAGCGGGAGGAATTGAGCAGTTCTTC.

The chain combines TRBV6-6 with TRBJ2-4; 9 bases align to TRBD1. This CDR3 region has 15 residues. Germline trimming cut 5 bases from V and 5 bases from J; bases unmatched to any gene: 7. Per the germline V gene, CDR1 is MNHNY and CDR2 is SVGAGI (reference sequence). CDR3 DNA sequence: TGTGCCAGCAGTGACTACCGGACAGGGGAAAACATTCAGTACTTC. Encoded protein: CASSDYRTGENIQYF.

The rearrangement joins TRBV6-5 to TRBJ2-7; no clear D gene. This CDR3 has 13 amino acids. The germline gives CDR1 MNHEY, CDR2 SVGAGI. V was pared by 6 bases and J by 5 bases, with 14 bases between. The CDR3, as DNA: TGTGCCAGCAGGGTCCCAGGAAACGACGAGCAGTACTTC. Protein product: CASRVPGNDEQYF.

The chain joins TRBV11-3 to TRBJ2-4; D is possibly TRBD1 (5 bases). The germline gives CDR1 SGHNT, CDR2 YENEEA. The CDR3 consists of 17 residues. V lost 2 bases, J lost 0 bases, and 14 bases lay in between. CDR3 nucleotide sequence: TGTGCCAGCAGCTTATCCCAACAGGACCTAGCCAAAAACATTCAGTACTTC. Protein product: CASSLSQQDLAKNIQYF.

As regards this clone: A much larger clone is a single base away; this may be a read error. The CDR3 reads CASSPYRGGGNSYERYF. The CDR3 coding sequence is TGTGCCAGCAGTCCATATCGGGGGGGCGGGAACTCCTACGAGCGGTACTTC. The genes are TRBV27 and TRBJ2-7, with 8 bases matching TRBD2. There are 17 residues in the CDR3. Germline CDR1 reads MNHEY; CDR2 reads SMNVEV (reference sequence).

The table lists this clone with a count of one. CDR3 residues: CASSLGTSGSIGELFF. The CDR3 nucleotides read TGTGCCAGCAGCTTGGGTACTAGCGGGAGTATCGGGGAGCTGTTTTTT. The chain is built from TRBV11-3 and TRBJ2-2; 11 bases map to TRBD2. The CDR3 has 16 amino acids. V lost 3 bases, J lost 7 bases, and 7 bases stayed unmatched. The germline CDR1 and CDR2 sequences are SGHNT and YENEEA.

The chain combines TRBV7-2 with TRBJ1-4; weak D call: TRBD1 (5 bases). With 5 bases removed from V and 3 bases from J, the gap between germline ends came to 19 bases. CDR3 length: 17 residues. Germline CDR1 reads SGHTA; CDR2 reads FQGNSA. CDR3 amino acids: CASSLTGLIEANEKLFF. The CDR3 DNA is TGTGCCAGCAGCCTGACGGGACTTATCGAGGCTAATGAAAAACTGTTTTTT.

Points on this clone: The same CDR3 is also encoded by other DNA sequences in this sample. The J gene is TRBJ2-3, the V gene TRBV7-3; tentatively, D is TRBD2 (5 bases). Germline CDR1 and CDR2: SGHTA and FQGTGA. Trimming removed 6 bases at V and 4 bases at J, with 14 bases between. The CDR3 extends over 14 amino acids. The CDR3 coding sequence is TGTGCCAGCAGTTTCGGGCTAGCAGCAGATACGCAGTATTTT. Protein: CASSFGLAADTQYF. Using reference TRBV7-3 and TRBJ2-3 for the parts outside the CDR3, the full variable domain is GAGVSQTPSNKVTEKGKYVELRCDPISGHTALYWYRQSLGQGPEFLIYFQGTGAADDSGLPNDRFFAVRPEGSVSTLKIQRTERGDSAVYLCASSFGLAADTQYFGPGTRLTVL.

On this clone: The same CDR3 is also encoded by other DNA sequences in this sample. The rearrangement joins TRBV7-9 to TRBJ2-7; no firm D call. V was clipped by 2 bases and J by 2 bases, with 10 bases between them. Looked up from germline, CDR1 is SEHNR and CDR2 is FQNEAQ (reference sequence). The CDR3 consists of 14 residues. CDR3 in DNA: TGTGCCAGCAGCTTATCACGCGGTCCCTACGAGCAGTACTTC. This gives the protein CASSLSRGPYEQYF. The full variable domain, completed using reference TRBV7-9 and TRBJ2-7, is DTGVSQNPRHKITKRGQNVTFRCDPISEHNRLYWYRQTLGQGPEFLTYFQNEAQLEKSRLLSDRFSAERPKGSFSTLEIQRTEQGDSAMYLCASSLSRGPYEQYFGPGTRLTVT.

This chain connects TRBV11-2 to TRBJ2-1; possibly TRBD1 for D (6 bases). Germline V gene lookup returns CDR1 SGHAT and CDR2 FQNNGV. V lost 5 bases to trimming and J lost 2 bases, with 16 bases between them. The CDR3 has 16 amino acids. The CDR3 reads CASSPGDRRAYNEQFF. The CDR3 coding sequence is TGTGCCAGCAGCCCCGGCGACAGGCGAGCCTACAATGAGCAGTTCTTC. Full variable domain (rest looked up from reference TRBV11-2 and TRBJ2-1): EAGVAQSPRYKIIEKRQSVAFWCNPISGHATLYWYQQILGQGPKLLIQFQNNGVVDDSQLPKDRFSAERLKGVDSTLKIQPAKLEDSAVYLCASSPGDRRAYNEQFFGPGTRLTVL.

V is TRBV6-5 and J is TRBJ2-7; 9 bases agree with TRBD1. Trimming at V came to 0 bases and at J to 9 bases, leaving 6 bases not matched to a gene. From germline, CDR1 is MNHEY and CDR2 SVGAGI. This CDR3 comprises 14 residues. The CDR3 bases are TGTGCCAGCAGTTACTCTCGGGACAGGGAAGGGCAGTACTTC. Protein: CASSYSRDREGQYF.

The genes are TRBV7-8 and TRBJ2-7, with D tentatively TRBD2 (6 bases). The V gene lost 5 bases and the J gene lost 6 bases, with 20 bases spanning the gap. The CDR3 runs to 15 residues. Germline V gives CDR1 SGHVS, CDR2 FQNEAQ. CDR3 region: CASSPGVGGLLEQYF. CDR3 nucleotides: TGTGCCAGCAGCCCGGGAGTCGGGGGATTGCTCGAGCAGTACTTC.

This clone was recorded only once. With a much larger clone just one base away, this may be a read error. This chain joins TRBV6-1 and TRBJ2-7, with D unclear. Per the germline V gene, CDR1 is MNHNS and CDR2 is SASEGT. This CDR3 region has 14 residues. CDR3 sequence (DNA): TGTCCACCTACCCCAGTACGTGGAGCCTACGAGCAGTACTTC. This encodes CPPTPVRGAYEQYF.

The rearrangement uses TRBV19 and TRBJ2-1, with D unresolved. There are 12 residues in the CDR3. From germline, CDR1 is LNHDA and CDR2 SQIVND (reference sequence). Trimming stripped 3 bases from V and 9 bases from J, with 9 bases between. The CDR3 DNA is TGTGCCAGTAGTATGGTCGTGACTGAGCAGTTCTTC. Translation: CASSMVVTEQFF.

This clone was seen only a few times. The J gene is TRBJ1-4, the V gene TRBV15; perhaps TRBD1 as D (5 bases). This CDR3 is 16 amino acids long. With 3 bases removed from V and 0 bases from J, the gap between germline ends came to 11 bases. CDR1 and CDR2 (germline): LNHNV, YYDKDF (reference sequence). CDR3 nucleotide sequence: TGTGCCACCAGCAGTCCGAGGGGTGCAACTAATGAAAAACTGTTTTTT. Its protein is CATSSPRGATNEKLFF.